The text below deals with one TCR beta chain. Each subset's genomic DNA was shared equally among a number of immunoSEQ plates. TCRdb's table, derived via immunoSEQ multiplex PCR, lists solely in-frame clones and lacks some. The sample shows about 730,000 clones, roughly 72% of them seen only once. The entry originates in a study of shared clonotypes between healthy human individuals. Healthy and HIV-negative, the adult donors had no recent acute infections or vaccinations. Division of CD4+ cells produced a CD45RA+ naive subset and a CD45RA-negative memory subset. The clonotype originates from a woman aged 30 to 39 in good health. The source material was memory CD4+ T cells sorted from blood. Subset specified: CD45RA-negative fraction.

This chain's CDR3 is CASSPTGIQGRETQYF. The DNA for the CDR3 is TGTGCCAGCAGCCCAACCGGGATTCAAGGGAGGGAGACCCAGTACTTC. V gene TRBV7-2 combines with J gene TRBJ2-5; D is possibly TRBD2 (6 bases). Trimming took 5 bases from V and 5 from J, leaving 21 bases between them. This CDR3 has 16 residues. Germline lookup yields CDR1 SGHTA and CDR2 FQGNSA.